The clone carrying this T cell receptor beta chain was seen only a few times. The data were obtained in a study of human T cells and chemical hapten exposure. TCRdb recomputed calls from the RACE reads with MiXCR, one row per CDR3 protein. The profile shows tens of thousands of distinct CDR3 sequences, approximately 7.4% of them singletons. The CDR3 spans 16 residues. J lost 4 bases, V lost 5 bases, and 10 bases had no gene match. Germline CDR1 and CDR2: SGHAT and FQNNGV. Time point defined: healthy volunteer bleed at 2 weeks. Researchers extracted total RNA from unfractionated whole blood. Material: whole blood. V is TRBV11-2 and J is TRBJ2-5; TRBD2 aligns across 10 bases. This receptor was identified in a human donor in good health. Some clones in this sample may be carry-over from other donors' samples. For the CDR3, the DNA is TGTGCCAGCAGCCCCCAGCGGGGGGGTGGGGGAGAGACCCAGTACTTC. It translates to CASSPQRGGGGETQYF.